This T cell receptor (beta chain) emerged from a study of CD8 T cell repertoires and HIV-1 epitope variants. The wider study: Controls were a CMV, EBV and flu pool, Ebola AY9, and no peptide.

The CDR3 has 13 residues. The germline V and J ends were trimmed by 1 base and 4 bases, with 7 bases remaining between them. Germline V gives CDR1 MGHRA, CDR2 YSYEKL. Sequencing used immunoSEQ multiplex PCR; TCRdb keeps in-frame clones, though not all of them. Altogether approximately 5,400 clones are present, less than 70% being singletons, with the ten largest covering 41%. This clone turned up a few times. The antigen is unknown. The sample consisted of cultured CD8+ T cells derived from PBMCs. The chain recombines TRBV4-1 with TRBJ1-1, with D uncertain. The sequence came from a male donor with HIV. CDR3 sequence: CASSQGGSTEAFF. The CDR3 nucleotides read TGCGCCAGCAGCCAAGGAGGGAGCACTGAAGCTTTCTTT.